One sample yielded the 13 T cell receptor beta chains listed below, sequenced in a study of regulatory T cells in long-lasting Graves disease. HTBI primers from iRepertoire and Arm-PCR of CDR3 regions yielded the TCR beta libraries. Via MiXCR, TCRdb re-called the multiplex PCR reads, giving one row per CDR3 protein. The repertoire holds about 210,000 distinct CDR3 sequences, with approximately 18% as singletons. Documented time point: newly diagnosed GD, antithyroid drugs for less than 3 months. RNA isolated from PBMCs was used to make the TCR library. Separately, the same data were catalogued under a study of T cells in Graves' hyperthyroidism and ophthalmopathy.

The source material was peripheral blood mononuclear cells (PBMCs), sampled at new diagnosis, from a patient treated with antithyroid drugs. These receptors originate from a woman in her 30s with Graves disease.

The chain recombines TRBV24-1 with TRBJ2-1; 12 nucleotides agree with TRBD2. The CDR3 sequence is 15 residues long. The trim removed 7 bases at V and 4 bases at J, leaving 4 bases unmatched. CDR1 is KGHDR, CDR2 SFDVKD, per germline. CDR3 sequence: CATRGTSGRYNEQFF. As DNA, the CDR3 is TGTGCCACCAGGGGGACTAGCGGGCGTTACAATGAGCAGTTCTTC.

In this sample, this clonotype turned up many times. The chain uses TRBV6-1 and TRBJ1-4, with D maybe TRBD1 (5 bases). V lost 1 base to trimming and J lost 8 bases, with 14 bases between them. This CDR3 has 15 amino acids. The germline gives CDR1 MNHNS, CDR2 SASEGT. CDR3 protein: CASSEGLATGEKLFF. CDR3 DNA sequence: TGTGCCAGCAGTGAAGGTCTGGCCACAGGCGAAAAACTGTTTTTT.

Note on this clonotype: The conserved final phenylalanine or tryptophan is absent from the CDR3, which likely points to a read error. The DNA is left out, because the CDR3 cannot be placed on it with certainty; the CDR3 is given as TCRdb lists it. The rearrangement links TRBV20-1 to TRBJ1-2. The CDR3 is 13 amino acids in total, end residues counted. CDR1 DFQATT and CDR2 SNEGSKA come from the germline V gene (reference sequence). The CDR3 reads CSARDNSLGGYIL.

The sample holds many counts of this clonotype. The CDR3: CASSQGGTDYGYTF. The CDR3 nucleotides are TGTGCCAGCAGCCAAGGGGGAACCGACTATGGCTACACCTTC. The chain links TRBV4-2 to TRBJ1-2; D is uncertain. CDR1 and CDR2 (germline): LGHNA, YNFKEQ. This CDR3 has 14 residues. Trimming shortened V by 1 base and J by 3 bases, and 9 bases separated the two germline ends.

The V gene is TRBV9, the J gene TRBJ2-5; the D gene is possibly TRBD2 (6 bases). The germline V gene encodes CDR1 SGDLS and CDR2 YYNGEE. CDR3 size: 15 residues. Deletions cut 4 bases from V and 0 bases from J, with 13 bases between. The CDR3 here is CASSPSGGYQETQYF. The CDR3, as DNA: TGTGCCAGCAGCCCCAGTGGAGGGTACCAAGAGACCCAGTACTTC.

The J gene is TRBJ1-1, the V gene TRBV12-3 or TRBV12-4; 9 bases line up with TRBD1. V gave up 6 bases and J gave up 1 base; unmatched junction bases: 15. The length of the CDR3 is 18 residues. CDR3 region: CASRISGTGRSQNTEAFF. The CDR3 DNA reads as TGTGCCAGCAGGATTTCCGGGACAGGGAGATCTCAGAACACTGAAGCTTTCTTT.

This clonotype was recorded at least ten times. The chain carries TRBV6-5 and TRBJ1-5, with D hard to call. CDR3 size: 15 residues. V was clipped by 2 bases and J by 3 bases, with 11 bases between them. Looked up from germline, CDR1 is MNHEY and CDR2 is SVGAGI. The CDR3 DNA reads TGTGCCAGCAGTTACGAACCAGGTTCCAATCAGCCCCAGCATTTT. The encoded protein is CASSYEPGSNQPQHF.

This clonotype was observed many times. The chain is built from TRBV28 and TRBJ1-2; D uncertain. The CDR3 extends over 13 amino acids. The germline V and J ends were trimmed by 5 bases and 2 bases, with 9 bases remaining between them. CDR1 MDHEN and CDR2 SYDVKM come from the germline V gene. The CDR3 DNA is TGTGCCAGCAGTGGAACAGAGAACTATGGCTACACCTTC. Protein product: CASSGTENYGYTF.

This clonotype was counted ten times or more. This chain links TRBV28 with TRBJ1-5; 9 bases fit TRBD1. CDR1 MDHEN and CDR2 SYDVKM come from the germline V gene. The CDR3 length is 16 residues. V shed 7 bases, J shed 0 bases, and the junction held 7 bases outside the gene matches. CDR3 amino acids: CASIGTGPYSNQPQHF. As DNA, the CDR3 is TGTGCCAGCATCGGGACAGGGCCTTATAGCAATCAGCCCCAGCATTTT.

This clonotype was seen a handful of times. This CDR3 is CAWRGVGTSIYF. CDR3 bases: TGTGCCTGGAGGGGAGTGGGGACATCCATATATTTT. This chain connects TRBV30 to TRBJ1-3; D may be TRBD1 (6 bases). The germline V gene encodes CDR1 GTSNPN and CDR2 SVGIG (reference sequence). This CDR3 spans 12 amino acids. The germline V and J ends were trimmed by 3 bases and 11 bases, with 14 bases remaining between them. The complete variable domain, with remaining parts taken from reference TRBV30 and TRBJ1-3, reads SQTIHQWPATLVQPVGSPLSLECTVEGTSNPNLYWYRQAAGRGLQLLFYSVGIGQISSEVPQNLSASRPQDRQFILSSKKLLLSDSGFYLCAWRGVGTSIYFGEGSWLTVV.

CDR3 DNA: TGTGCCAGCCGTCAGCTCAATCAGCCCCAGCATTTT. Its protein product is CASRQLNQPQHF. The genes are TRBV27 and TRBJ1-5; unclear D gene. The CDR3 is 12 amino acids. Between the trimmed V and J ends, which lost 8 bases and 3 bases, there was a span of 8 bases. Germline V gene data show CDR1 as MNHEY and CDR2 as SMNVEV (reference sequence).

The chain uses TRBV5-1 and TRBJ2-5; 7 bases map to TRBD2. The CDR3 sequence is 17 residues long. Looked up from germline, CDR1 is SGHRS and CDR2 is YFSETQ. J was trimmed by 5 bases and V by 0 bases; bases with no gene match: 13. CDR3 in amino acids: CASSLGYRSSGTETQYF. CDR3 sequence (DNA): TGCGCCAGCAGCTTGGGTTACCGGTCTAGCGGTACGGAGACCCAGTACTTC.

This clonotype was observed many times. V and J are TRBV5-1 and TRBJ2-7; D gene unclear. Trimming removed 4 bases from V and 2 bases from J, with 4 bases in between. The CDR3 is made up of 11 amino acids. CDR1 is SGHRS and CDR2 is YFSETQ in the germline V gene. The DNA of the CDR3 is TGCGCCAGCAGCGGTGCCTACGAGCAGTACTTC. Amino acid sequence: CASSGAYEQYF. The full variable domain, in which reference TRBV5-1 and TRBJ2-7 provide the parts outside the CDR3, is KAGVTQTPRYLIKTRGQQVTLSCSPISGHRSVSWYQQTPGQGLQFLFEYFSETQRNKGNFPGRFSGRQFSNSRSEMNVSTLELGDSALYLCASSGAYEQYFGPGTRLTVT.